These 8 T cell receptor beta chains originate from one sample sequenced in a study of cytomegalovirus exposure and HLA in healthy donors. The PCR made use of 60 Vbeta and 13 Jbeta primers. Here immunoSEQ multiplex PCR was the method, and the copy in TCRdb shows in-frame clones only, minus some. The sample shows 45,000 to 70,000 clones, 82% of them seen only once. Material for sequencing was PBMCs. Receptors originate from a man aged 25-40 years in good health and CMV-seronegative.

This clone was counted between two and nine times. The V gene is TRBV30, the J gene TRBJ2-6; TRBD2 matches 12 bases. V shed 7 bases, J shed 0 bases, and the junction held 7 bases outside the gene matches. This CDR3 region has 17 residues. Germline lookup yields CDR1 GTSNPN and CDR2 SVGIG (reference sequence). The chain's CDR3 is CASTGLAGLSGANVLTF. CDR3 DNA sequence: TGTGCCTCTACGGGACTAGCGGGCCTCTCTGGGGCCAACGTCCTGACTTTC.

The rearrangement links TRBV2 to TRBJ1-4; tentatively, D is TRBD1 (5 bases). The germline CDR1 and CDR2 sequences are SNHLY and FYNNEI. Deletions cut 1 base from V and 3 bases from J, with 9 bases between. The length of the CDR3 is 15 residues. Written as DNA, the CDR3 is TGTGCCAGCAGTGAAGTGGGGCGACCTAATGAAAAACTGTTTTTT. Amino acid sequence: CASSEVGRPNEKLFF. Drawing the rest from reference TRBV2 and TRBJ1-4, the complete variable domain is EPEVTQTPSHQVTQMGQEVILRCVPISNHLYFYWYRQILGQKVEFLVSFYNNEISEKSEIFDDQFSVERPDGSNFTLKIRSTKLEDSAMYFCASSEVGRPNEKLFFGSGTQLSVL.

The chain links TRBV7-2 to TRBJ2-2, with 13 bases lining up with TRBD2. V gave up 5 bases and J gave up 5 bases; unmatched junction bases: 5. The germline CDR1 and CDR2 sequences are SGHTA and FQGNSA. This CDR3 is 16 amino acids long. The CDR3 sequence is CASSRGGLAGTGELFF. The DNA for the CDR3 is TGTGCCAGCAGCCGAGGGGGACTAGCGGGGACCGGGGAGCTGTTTTTT.

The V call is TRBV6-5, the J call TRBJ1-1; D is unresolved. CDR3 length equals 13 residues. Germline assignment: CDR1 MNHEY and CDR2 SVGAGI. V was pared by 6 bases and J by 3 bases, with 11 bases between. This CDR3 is CASRKQLHTEAFF. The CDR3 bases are TGTGCCAGCAGGAAACAGTTACACACTGAAGCTTTCTTT.

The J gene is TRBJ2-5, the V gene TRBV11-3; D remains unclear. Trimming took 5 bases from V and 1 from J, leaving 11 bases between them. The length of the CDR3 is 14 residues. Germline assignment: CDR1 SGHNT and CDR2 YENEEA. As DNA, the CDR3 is TGTGCCAGCAGCCCCCCTATATTCCAAGAGACCCAGTACTTC. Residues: CASSPPIFQETQYF. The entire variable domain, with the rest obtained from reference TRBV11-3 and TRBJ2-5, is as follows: EAGVVQSPRYKIIEKKQPVAFWCNPISGHNTLYWYLQNLGQGPELLIRYENEEAVDDSQLPKDRFSAERLKGVDSTLKIQPAELGDSAVYLCASSPPIFQETQYFGPGTRLLVL.

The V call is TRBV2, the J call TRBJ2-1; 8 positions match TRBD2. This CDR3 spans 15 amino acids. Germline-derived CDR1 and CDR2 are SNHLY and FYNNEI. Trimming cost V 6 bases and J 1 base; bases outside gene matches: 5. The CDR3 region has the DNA TGTGCCAGCAGGGTCACTAGCGGTTCCTACAATGAGCAGTTCTTC. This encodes CASRVTSGSYNEQFF.

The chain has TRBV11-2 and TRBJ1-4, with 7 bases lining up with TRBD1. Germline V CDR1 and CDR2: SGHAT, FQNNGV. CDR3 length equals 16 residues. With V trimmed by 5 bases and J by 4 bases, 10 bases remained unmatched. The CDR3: CASSPPLQGDNEKLFF. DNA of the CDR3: TGTGCCAGCAGCCCCCCCCTCCAGGGGGATAATGAAAAACTGTTTTTT.

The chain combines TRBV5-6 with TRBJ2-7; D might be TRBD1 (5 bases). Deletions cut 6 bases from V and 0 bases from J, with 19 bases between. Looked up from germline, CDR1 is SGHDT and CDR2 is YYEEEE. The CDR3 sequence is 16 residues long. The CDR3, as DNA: TGTGCCAGCACCCCCTTGGGGCAGGCTAACTCCTACGAGCAGTACTTC. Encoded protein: CASTPLGQANSYEQYF.